The TCR beta chain under discussion was sequenced for a study of OX40 agonist ivuxolimab in advanced cancers. Sequencing was performed with immunoSEQ multiplex PCR; in TCRdb, only in-frame clones are kept and a portion is missing. Of approximately 90,000 clones listed, more than 75% were seen once; the top ten hold around 4.5%. This CDR3 spans 11 amino acids. V lost 3 bases, J lost 6 bases, and 8 bases lay in between. Germline V CDR1 and CDR2: DFQATT, SNEGSKA (reference sequence). This clone was found a few times. The sequencing here drew on CD4+ or CD8+ T cells sorted from blood, taken in a trial of the OX40 agonist ivuxolimab. This clonotype was obtained from an adult with an advanced solid tumor such as melanoma, head and neck, liver or kidney cancer. This chain connects TRBV20-1 to TRBJ1-2; tentatively, D is TRBD1 (5 bases). The CDR3 region is CSARGQDGYTF. The CDR3 DNA reads TGCAGTGCTAGGGGGCAGGATGGCTACACCTTC.